This entry lists 16 T cell receptor beta chains sequenced from one sample in a study of T cells after yellow fever vaccination (dated by TCRdb to between 2018 and 2021). Libraries were constructed by 5' RACE. TCRdb records Illumina HiSeq 2500 as the sequencer. Starting from the raw public reads, TCRdb applied fastp trimming at Q25, assembled clones with MiXCR and retained in-frame beta chains. Identical CDR3 proteins give one entry, which carries the most common genes and DNA. Within this sample are 300,000 to 450,000 distinct CDR3 sequences, with approximately 5.7% of them counted one time only. About 15% of the sample is taken by the ten largest. The treatment or condition label, as the study defines it: live attenuated yellow fever vaccine strain. The sample was PBMCs, taken 5 days after the yellow fever booster vaccination. The receptor source for this set is a man younger than 40 who received the YFV17D yellow fever vaccine.

This clonotype was found a few times. The chain links TRBV27 to TRBJ2-5, with 7 bases that match TRBD2. This CDR3 region has 12 residues. After removal of 8 bases from V and 2 bases from J, the junction contained 2 bases not matched to a gene. Germline V gene data show CDR1 as MNHEY and CDR2 as SMNVEV (reference sequence). For the CDR3, the DNA is TGTGCCAGCCGGGGAGGGCAAGAGACCCAGTACTTC. This translates into CASRGGQETQYF.

As DNA, the CDR3 is TGCAGTGCTAGAGATCGGGTAGATCCCAAGTCTACGCAGTATTTT. It encodes CSARDRVDPKSTQYF. V gene TRBV20-1 combines with J gene TRBJ2-3; D unresolved. The CDR3 spans 15 residues. Germline V gives CDR1 DFQATT, CDR2 SNEGSKA (reference sequence). V was pared by 0 bases and J by 8 bases, with 18 bases between.

The chain joins TRBV11-2 to TRBJ1-1; D remains unclear. The CDR3 consists of 14 residues. V was pared by 2 bases and J by 3 bases, with 10 bases between. The germline CDR1 and CDR2 sequences are SGHAT and FQNNGV. As DNA, the CDR3 is TGTGCCAGCAGCTTAATGGTTTTTGACACTGAAGCTTTCTTT. This encodes CASSLMVFDTEAFF.

This clonotype was observed a few times. This chain connects TRBV15 to TRBJ2-2; D is undetermined. V shed 2 bases and J shed 6 bases, with 16 bases lying between them. The CDR3 totals 16 residues. Germline CDR1 LNHNV, CDR2 YYDKDF (reference sequence). In nucleotides, the CDR3 is TGTGCCACCAGCAGACTTCCCTTGGGCTCCTCCGGGGAGCTGTTTTTT. Translation: CATSRLPLGSSGELFF.

This clonotype came up a few times. The V and J genes are TRBV20-1 and TRBJ2-7; TRBD2 agrees at 10 bases. Germline V gene sequence: CDR1 DFQATT, CDR2 SNEGSKA (reference sequence). This CDR3 spans 15 amino acids. With V trimmed by 5 bases and J by 1 base, 8 bases remained unmatched. The CDR3 loop is CSAPKASGSSYEQYF. In nucleotides, the CDR3 is TGCAGTGCTCCCAAGGCTAGCGGGAGTTCCTACGAGCAGTACTTC.

This clonotype was counted a few times. The chain combines TRBV20-1 with TRBJ2-2; 10 bases align to TRBD2. The CDR3 sequence is 17 residues long. V dropped 6 bases and J dropped 1; count of bases not matched to a gene: 11. Per germline, CDR1 DFQATT and CDR2 SNEGSKA (reference sequence). The CDR3 loop reads CSAPATSSGRNTGELFF. CDR3 coding DNA: TGCAGTGCCCCCGCCACCTCTAGCGGGAGGAACACCGGGGAGCTGTTTTTT.

This clonotype was seen repeatedly, ten times or more. V is TRBV5-6 and J is TRBJ1-4, with a possible D match to TRBD1 (5 bases). Germline CDR1 reads SGHDT; CDR2 reads YYEEEE. Trimming took off 1 base at V and 5 bases at J, with 24 bases between the two ends. There are 19 residues in the CDR3. The CDR3, as DNA: TGTGCCAGCAGCTTGTCGGTTGGCCTCGACAGATTTCCGAATGAAAAACTGTTTTTT. Protein sequence: CASSLSVGLDRFPNEKLFF.

This clonotype has only a few counts. The gene calls are TRBV20-1 and TRBJ2-1; no firm D call. This CDR3 has 13 residues. The germline CDR1 and CDR2 sequences are DFQATT and SNEGSKA (reference sequence). Trimming left V 6 bases short and J 7 bases short, with 16 bases between. The CDR3 DNA reads TGCAGTGCACAAACCGGCCCATTGAATGAGCAGTTCTTC. It encodes CSAQTGPLNEQFF.

Only a few counts were recorded for this clonotype. The chain is built from TRBV7-3 and TRBJ2-1, with a possible D match to TRBD2 (7 bases). Per germline, CDR1 SGHTA and CDR2 FQGTGA. The CDR3 consists of 18 residues. The germline V and J ends were trimmed by 5 bases and 0 bases, with 20 bases remaining between them. The CDR3 nucleotides read TGTGCCAGCAGCCCCCAACCCGAGGGGGGGACCTCCTACAATGAGCAGTTCTTC. Amino acid sequence: CASSPQPEGGTSYNEQFF.

This rearrangement joins TRBV29-1 to TRBJ2-1; 9 nucleotides match TRBD2. Germline assignment: CDR1 SQVTM and CDR2 ANQGSEA. The CDR3 runs to 15 residues. V trimming: 3 bases; J trimming: 12 bases; junction bases outside the gene matches: 15. The DNA for the CDR3 is TGCAGCGTTGACGGGGGCGGGAGGGCCGGGGTCGGGCAGTTCTTC. Translating gives CSVDGGGRAGVGQFF.

V usage is TRBV5-4 and J usage is TRBJ2-1, with a tentative D call TRBD2 (6 bases). Trimming took 0 bases from V and 4 from J, leaving 11 bases between them. This CDR3 spans 15 amino acids. Germline loops: CDR1 SGHNT, CDR2 YYREEE (reference sequence). The CDR3 here is CASSLAREAYNEQFF. The CDR3 DNA is TGTGCCAGCAGCTTGGCCAGGGAGGCTTACAATGAGCAGTTCTTC.

This clonotype was seen only a few times. The chain employs TRBV28 and TRBJ2-7; 9 nucleotides agree with TRBD2. With V trimmed by 6 bases and J by 2 bases, 11 bases remained unmatched. The V gene's germline CDR1 is MDHEN and CDR2 SYDVKM. This CDR3 comprises 16 residues. DNA for the CDR3: TGTGCCAGCAGACCTCTTCCTAGCGGGGCTACCTACGAGCAGTACTTC. It yields the protein CASRPLPSGATYEQYF.

This clonotype has more than one count but fewer than ten. A junction end diverges from the germline sequence, so it may reflect a read error. This rearrangement joins TRBV5-6 to TRBJ2-1, with D possibly matching TRBD2 (5 bases). The CDR3 runs to 16 residues. From germline, CDR1 is SGHDT and CDR2 YYEEEE. CDR3 sequence: CASSILRVLSRNGQFF. CDR3 sequence (DNA): TGTGCCAGCAGCATCCTGCGGGTTCTATCCCGGAATGGGCAGTTCTTC.

The sample holds many counts of this clonotype. The chain links TRBV10-3 to TRBJ2-4; TRBD1 agrees at 7 bases. CDR3 size: 13 residues. V shed 4 bases, J shed 9 bases, and the junction held 6 bases outside the gene matches. From germline, CDR1 is ENHRY and CDR2 SYGVKD. The CDR3: CAISGGRDSIQYF. The CDR3 region has the DNA TGTGCCATCAGTGGGGGCCGGGACAGCATTCAGTACTTC.

This clonotype came up a few times. The chain joins TRBV5-1 to TRBJ2-1; 9 bases align to TRBD1. V lost 4 bases to trimming and J lost 7 bases; unmatched junction nucleotides: 12. This CDR3 has 16 residues. Germline loops: CDR1 SGHRS, CDR2 YFSETQ. The CDR3 DNA reads TGCGCCAGCAGCGTCGTACCGGGACAGGGCGGTAATGAGCAGTTCTTC. It specifies CASSVVPGQGGNEQFF.

The chain recombines TRBV12-3 or TRBV12-4 with TRBJ2-1; maybe TRBD2 (6 bases). Trimming pared 4 bases from V and 9 bases from J, leaving 13 bases between. The CDR3 length is 13 residues. The CDR3 spells CASSSVAGIEQFF. CDR3 in DNA: TGTGCCAGCAGTTCGGTTGCGGGAATTGAGCAGTTCTTC.